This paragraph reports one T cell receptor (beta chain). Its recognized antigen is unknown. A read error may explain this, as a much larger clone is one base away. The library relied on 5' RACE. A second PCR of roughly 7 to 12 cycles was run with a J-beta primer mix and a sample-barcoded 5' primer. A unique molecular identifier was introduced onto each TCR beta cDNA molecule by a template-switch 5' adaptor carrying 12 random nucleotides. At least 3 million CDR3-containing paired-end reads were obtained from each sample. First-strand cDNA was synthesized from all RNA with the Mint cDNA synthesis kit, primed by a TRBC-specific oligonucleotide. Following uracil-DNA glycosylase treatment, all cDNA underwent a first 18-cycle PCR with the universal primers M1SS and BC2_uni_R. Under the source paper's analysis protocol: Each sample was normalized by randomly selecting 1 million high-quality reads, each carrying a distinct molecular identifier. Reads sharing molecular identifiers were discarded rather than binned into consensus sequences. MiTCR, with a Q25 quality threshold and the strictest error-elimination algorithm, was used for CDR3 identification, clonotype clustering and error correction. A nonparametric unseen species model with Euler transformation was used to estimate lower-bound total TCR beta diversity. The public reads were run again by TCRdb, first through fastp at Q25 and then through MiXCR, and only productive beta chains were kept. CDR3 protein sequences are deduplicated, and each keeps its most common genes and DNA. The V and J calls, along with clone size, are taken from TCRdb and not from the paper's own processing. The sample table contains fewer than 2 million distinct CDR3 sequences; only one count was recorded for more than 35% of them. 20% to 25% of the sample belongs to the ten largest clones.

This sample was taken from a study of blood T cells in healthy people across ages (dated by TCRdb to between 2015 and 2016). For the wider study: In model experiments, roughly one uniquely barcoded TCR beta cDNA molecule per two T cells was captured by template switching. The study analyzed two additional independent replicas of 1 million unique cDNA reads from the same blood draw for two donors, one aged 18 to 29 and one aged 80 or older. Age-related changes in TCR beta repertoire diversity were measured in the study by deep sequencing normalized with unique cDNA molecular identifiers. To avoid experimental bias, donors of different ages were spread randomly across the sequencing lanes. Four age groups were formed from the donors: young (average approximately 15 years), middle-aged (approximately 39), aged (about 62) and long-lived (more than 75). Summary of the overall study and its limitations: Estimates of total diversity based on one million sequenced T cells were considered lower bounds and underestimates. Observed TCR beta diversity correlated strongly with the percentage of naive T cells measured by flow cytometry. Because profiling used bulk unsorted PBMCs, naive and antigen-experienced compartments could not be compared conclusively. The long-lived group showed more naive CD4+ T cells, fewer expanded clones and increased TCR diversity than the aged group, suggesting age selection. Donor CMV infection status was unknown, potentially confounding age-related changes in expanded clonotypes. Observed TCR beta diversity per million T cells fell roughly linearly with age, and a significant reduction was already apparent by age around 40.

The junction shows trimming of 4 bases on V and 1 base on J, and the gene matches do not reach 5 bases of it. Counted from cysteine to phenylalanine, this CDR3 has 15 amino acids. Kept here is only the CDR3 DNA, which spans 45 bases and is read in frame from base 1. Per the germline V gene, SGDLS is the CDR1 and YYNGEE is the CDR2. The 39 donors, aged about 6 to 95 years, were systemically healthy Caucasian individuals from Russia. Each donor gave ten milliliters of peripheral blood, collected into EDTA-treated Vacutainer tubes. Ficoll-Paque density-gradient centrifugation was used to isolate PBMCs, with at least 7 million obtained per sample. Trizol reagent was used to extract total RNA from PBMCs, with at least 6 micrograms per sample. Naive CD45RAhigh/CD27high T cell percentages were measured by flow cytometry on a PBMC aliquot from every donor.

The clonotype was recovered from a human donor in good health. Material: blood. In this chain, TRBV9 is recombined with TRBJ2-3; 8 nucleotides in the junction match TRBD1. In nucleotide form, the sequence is TGTGCCAGCAGCTCCCGGGACAGGCGCACAGATACGCAGTATTTT. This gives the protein CASSSRDRRTDTQYF.